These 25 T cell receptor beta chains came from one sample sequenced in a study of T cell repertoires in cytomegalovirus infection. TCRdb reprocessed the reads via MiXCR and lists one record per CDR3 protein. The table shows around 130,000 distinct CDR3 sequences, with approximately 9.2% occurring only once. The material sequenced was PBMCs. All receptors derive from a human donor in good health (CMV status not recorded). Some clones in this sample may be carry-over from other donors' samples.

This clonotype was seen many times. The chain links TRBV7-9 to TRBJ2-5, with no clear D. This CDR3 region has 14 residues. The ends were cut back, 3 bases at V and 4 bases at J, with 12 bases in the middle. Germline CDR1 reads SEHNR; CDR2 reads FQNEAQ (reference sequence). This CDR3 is CASSFFSLSETQYF. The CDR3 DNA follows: TGTGCCAGCAGCTTTTTCAGCCTTTCAGAGACCCAGTACTTC.

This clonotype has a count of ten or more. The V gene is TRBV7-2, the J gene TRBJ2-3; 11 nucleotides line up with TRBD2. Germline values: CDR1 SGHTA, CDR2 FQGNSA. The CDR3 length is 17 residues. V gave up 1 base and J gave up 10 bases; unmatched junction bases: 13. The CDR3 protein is CASSLEGTSGRMAPQYF. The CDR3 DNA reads TGTGCCAGCAGCTTAGAAGGTACTAGCGGGAGAATGGCTCCGCAGTATTTT.

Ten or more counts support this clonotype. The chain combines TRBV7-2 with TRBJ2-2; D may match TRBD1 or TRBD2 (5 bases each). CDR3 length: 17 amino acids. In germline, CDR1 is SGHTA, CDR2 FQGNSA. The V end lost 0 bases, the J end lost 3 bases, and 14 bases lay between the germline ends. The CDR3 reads CASSLALRGQYTGELFF. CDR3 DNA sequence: TGTGCCAGCAGCTTAGCGCTCCGGGGCCAGTACACCGGGGAGCTGTTTTTT.

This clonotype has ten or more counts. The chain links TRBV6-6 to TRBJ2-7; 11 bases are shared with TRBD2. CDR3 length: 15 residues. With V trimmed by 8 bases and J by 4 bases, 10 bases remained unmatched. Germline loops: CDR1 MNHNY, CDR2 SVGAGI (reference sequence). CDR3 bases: TGTGCCAGCCCCCCGGCTAGCGGGGGGATATACGAGCAGTACTTC. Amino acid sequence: CASPPASGGIYEQYF.

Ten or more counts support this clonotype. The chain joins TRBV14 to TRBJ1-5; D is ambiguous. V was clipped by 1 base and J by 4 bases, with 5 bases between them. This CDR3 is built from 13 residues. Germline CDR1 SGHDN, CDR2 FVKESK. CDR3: CASSQGVNQPQHF. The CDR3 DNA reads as TGTGCCAGCAGCCAAGGGGTTAATCAGCCCCAGCATTTT.

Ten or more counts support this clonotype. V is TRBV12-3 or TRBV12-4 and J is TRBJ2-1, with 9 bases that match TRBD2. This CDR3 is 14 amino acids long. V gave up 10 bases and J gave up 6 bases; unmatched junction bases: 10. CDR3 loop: CATRLAGEVNEQFF. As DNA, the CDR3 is TGTGCCACCAGATTAGCGGGGGAGGTCAATGAGCAGTTCTTC.

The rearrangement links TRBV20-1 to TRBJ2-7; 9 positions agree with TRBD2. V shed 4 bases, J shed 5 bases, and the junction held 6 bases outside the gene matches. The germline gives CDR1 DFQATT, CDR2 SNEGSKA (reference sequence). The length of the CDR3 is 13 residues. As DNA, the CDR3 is TGCAGTGCTACAAGCGGGGGGAGCAACGAGCAGTACTTC. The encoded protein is CSATSGGSNEQYF.

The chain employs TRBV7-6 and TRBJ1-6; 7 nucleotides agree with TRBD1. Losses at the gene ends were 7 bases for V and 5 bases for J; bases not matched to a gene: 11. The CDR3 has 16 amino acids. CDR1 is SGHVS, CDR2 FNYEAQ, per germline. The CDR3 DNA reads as TGTGCCAGCAACTTCTTACTGGGGACAGATAATTCACCCCTCCACTTT. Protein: CASNFLLGTDNSPLHF.

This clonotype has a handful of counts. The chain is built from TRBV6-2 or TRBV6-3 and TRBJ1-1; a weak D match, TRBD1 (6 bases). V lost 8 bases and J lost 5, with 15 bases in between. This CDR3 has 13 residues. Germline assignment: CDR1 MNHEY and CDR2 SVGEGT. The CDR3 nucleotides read TGTGCCAGCTGGGGGGGCCGGAGGACTGAAGCTTTCTTT. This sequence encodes CASWGGRRTEAFF.

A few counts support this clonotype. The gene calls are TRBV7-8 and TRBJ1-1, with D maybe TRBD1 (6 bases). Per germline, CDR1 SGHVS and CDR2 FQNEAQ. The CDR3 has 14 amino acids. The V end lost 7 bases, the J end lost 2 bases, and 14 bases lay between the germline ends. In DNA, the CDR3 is TGTGCCAGCACGTCGCCCAGGGGAAACACTGAAGCTTTCTTT. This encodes CASTSPRGNTEAFF. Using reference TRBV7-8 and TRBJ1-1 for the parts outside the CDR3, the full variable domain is GAGVSQSPRYKVAKRGQDVALRCDPISGHVSLFWYQQALGQGPEFLTYFQNEAQLDKSGLPSDRFFAERPEGSVSTLKIQRTQQEDSAVYLCASTSPRGNTEAFFGQGTRLTVV.

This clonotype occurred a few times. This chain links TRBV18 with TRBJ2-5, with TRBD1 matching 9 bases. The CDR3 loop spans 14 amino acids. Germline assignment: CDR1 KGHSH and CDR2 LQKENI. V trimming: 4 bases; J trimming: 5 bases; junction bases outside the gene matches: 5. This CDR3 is CASSRTGVDETQYF. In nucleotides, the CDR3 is TGTGCCAGCTCACGGACAGGGGTGGACGAGACCCAGTACTTC.

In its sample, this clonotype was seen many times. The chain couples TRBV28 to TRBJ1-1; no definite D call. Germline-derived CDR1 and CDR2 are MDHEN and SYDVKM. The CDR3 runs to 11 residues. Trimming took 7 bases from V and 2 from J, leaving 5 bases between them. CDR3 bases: TGTGCCAGCATCACCAACACTGAAGCTTTCTTT. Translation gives CASITNTEAFF.

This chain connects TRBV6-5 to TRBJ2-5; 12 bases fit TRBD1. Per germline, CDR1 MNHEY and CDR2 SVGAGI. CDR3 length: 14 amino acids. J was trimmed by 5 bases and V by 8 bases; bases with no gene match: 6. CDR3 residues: CASRAGTGGETQYF. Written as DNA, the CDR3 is TGTGCCAGCCGGGCCGGGACAGGGGGCGAGACCCAGTACTTC.

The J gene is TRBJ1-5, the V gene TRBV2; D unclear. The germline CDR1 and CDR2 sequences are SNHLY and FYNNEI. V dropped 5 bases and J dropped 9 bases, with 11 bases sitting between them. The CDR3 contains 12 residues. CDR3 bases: TGTGCCAGCAGTCTCCAAGGCGGGCCCCAGCATTTT. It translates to CASSLQGGPQHF.

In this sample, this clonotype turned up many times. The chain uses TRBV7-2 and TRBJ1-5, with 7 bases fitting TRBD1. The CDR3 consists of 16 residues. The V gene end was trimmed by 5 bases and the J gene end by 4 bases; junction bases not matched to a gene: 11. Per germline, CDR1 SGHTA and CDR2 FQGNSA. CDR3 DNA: TGTGCCAGCAGCGTTCACGGGACAGCAGATAATCAGCCCCAGCATTTT. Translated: CASSVHGTADNQPQHF.

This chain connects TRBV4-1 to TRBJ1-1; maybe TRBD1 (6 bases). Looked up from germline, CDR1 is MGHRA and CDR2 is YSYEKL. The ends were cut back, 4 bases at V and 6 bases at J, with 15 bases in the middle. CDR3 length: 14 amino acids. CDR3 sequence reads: CASSLQQGKAEAFF. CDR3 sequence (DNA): TGCGCCAGCAGCCTACAACAGGGAAAGGCTGAAGCTTTCTTT.

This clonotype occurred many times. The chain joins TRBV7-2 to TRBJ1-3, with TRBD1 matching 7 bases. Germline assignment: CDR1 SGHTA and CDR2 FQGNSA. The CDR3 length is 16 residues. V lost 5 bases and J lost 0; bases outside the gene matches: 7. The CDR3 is CASSRDRVASGNTIYF. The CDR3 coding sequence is TGTGCCAGCAGCCGCGACAGGGTGGCCTCTGGAAACACCATATATTTT.

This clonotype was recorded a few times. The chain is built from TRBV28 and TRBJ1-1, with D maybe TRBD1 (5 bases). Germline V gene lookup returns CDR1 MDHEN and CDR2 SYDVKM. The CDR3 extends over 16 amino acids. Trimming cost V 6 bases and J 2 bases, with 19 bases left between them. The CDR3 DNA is TGTGCCAGCAGCGTAGGTGGGGGAAGTTTTAACACTGAAGCTTTCTTT. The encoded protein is CASSVGGGSFNTEAFF.

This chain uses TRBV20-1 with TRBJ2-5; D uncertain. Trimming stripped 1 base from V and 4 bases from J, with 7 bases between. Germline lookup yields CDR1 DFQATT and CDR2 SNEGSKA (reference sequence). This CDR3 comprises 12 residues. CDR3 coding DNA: TGCAGTGCTAGAGCCCCGGGAGAGACCCAGTACTTC. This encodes CSARAPGETQYF.

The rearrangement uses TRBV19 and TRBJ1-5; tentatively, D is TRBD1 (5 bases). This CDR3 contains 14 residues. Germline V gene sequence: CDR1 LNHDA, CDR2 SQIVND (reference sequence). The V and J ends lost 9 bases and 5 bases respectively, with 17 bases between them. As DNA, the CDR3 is TGTGCCAGAATCCGGGAGGTGGGGGATCAGCCCCAGCATTTT. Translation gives CARIREVGDQPQHF.

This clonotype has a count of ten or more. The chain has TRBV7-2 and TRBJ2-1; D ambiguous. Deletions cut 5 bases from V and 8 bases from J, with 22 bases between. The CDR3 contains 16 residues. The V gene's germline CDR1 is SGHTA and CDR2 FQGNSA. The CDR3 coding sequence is TGTGCCAGCAGCCGTCAGGTCGCAGTATCTACCCATGAGCAGTTCTTC. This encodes CASSRQVAVSTHEQFF.

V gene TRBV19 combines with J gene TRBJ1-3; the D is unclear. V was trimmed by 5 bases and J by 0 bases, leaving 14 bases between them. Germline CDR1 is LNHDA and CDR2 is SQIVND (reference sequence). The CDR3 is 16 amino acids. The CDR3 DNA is TGTGCCAGTAGTTCGCCCCGGACGGACTCTGGAAACACCATATATTTT. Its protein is CASSSPRTDSGNTIYF.

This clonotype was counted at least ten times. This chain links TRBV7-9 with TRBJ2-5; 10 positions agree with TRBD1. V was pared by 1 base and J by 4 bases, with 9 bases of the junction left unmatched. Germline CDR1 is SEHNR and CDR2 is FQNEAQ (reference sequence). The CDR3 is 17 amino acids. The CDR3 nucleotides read TGTGCCAGCAGCTTAGAGGGGACAGGGGCGAGAGGAGAGACCCAGTACTTC. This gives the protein CASSLEGTGARGETQYF.

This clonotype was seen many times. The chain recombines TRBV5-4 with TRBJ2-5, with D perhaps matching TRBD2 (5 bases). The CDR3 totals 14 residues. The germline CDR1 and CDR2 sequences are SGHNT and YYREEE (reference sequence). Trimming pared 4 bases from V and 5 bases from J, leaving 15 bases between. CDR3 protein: CASSLTLERETQYF. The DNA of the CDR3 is TGTGCCAGCAGCCTGACACTAGAGCGGGAGACCCAGTACTTC.

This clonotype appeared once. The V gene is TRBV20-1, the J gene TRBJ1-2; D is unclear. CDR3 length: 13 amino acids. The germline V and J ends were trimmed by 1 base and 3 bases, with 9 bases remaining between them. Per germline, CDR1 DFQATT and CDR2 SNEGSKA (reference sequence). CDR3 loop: CSARGVDHYGYTF. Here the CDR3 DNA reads TGCAGTGCTAGAGGGGTGGACCACTATGGCTACACCTTC.